These 6 T cell receptor beta chains were all obtained from the same sample, sequenced in a study of T cell repertoires in cytomegalovirus infection. No antigen has been identified for these receptors. Using its own MiXCR run on the reads, TCRdb lists one record per CDR3 protein. This sample carries more than 65,000 distinct CDR3 sequences, approximately 45% of them seen once, and the ten largest clones take about 92%. The sample in question was CD8+ T cells from cultured PBMCs, obtained from culture after CMV antigen stimulation. These receptors were taken from a human donor in good health (CMV status not recorded). Some clones in this sample may be carry-over from other donors' samples.

In its sample, this clonotype was seen a few times. The chain recombines TRBV28 with TRBJ2-1, with D perhaps TRBD2 (6 bases). V was trimmed by 3 bases and J by 1 base, leaving 13 bases between them. There are 16 residues in the CDR3. CDR1 is MDHEN and CDR2 is SYDVKM in the germline V gene. As DNA, the CDR3 is TGTGCCAGCAGTTTTAGGTGGAGGGGTTCCTACAATGAGCAGTTCTTC. This gives the protein CASSFRWRGSYNEQFF.

The chain uses TRBV12-3 or TRBV12-4 and TRBJ2-7; D gene unclear. V was shortened by 8 bases and J by 5 bases, with 10 bases between the two germline ends. The CDR3 is 11 amino acids. The CDR3 region has the DNA TGTGCCAGCCGAGGTGGGCACGAGCAGTACTTC. This codes for CASRGGHEQYF.

The chain links TRBV7-2 to TRBJ1-1; 8 bases are shared with TRBD1. V lost 3 bases to trimming and J lost 5 bases; unmatched junction nucleotides: 5. CDR1 and CDR2 (germline): SGHTA, FQGNSA. This CDR3 region has 14 residues. The CDR3 bases are TGTGCCAGCAGCTTCCAGGGGGCTTTTACTGAAGCTTTCTTT. Translating it yields CASSFQGAFTEAFF. The full variable domain, in which reference TRBV7-2 and TRBJ1-1 provide the parts outside the CDR3, is GAGVSQSPSNKVTEKGKDVELRCDPISGHTALYWYRQSLGQGLEFLIYFQGNSAPDKSGLPSDRFSAERTGGSVSTLTIQRTQQEDSAVYLCASSFQGAFTEAFFGQGTRLTVV.

This clonotype was seen a handful of times. The chain recombines TRBV7-8 with TRBJ2-7; perhaps TRBD1 as D (6 bases). Germline values: CDR1 SGHVS, CDR2 FQNEAQ. The CDR3 is 15 residues long. Trimming removed 0 bases from V and 5 bases from J, with 14 bases in between. The CDR3 DNA sequence: TGTGCCAGCAGCTTAGCAGGGCAGGGGTTCGACGAGCAGTACTTC. This sequence encodes CASSLAGQGFDEQYF.

The DNA for the CDR3 is TGCAGTCCAGAGCCGGGGGCTTCCTACGAGCAGTACTTC. Translating gives CSPEPGASYEQYF. The chain combines TRBV20-1 with TRBJ2-7; D is possibly TRBD1 or TRBD2 (6 bases each). Germline lookup yields CDR1 DFQATT and CDR2 SNEGSKA (reference sequence). The CDR3 has 13 residues. V lost 8 bases and J lost 1, with 15 bases in between.

The chain combines TRBV7-2 with TRBJ1-2; perhaps TRBD1 as D (5 bases). With 2 bases removed from V and 8 bases from J, the gap between germline ends came to 12 bases. Germline loops: CDR1 SGHTA, CDR2 FQGNSA. This CDR3 is built from 13 residues. The CDR3 sequence is CASSLRQGRGYTF. The CDR3 DNA follows: TGTGCCAGCAGCTTAAGGCAGGGAAGAGGCTACACCTTC.